The rows below give T cell receptor beta chains drawn from one sample of a study of cytomegalovirus exposure and HLA in healthy donors. Sequenced by immunoSEQ multiplex PCR; TCRdb stores in-frame clones only, minus some. Here the sample spans some 130,000 clones, 75% to 90% being singletons. The material sequenced was PBMCs. These receptors all stem from a man aged 35-49 years in good health and CMV-seronegative. Each CDR3 is given with its conserved first and last residue. The D gene is left open where the match is weak. Some rows have no size entry. The others give once, few or many, or a class for an expanded clone.

clone_size j_call d_call v_call cdr3_aa cdr3_nt
once TRBJ1-6 - TRBV11-3 CASSLDRTYNSPLHF TGTGCCAGCAGCCTGGACAGAACATATAATTCACCCCTCCACTTT
- TRBJ1-1 - TRBV7-9 CASSLTTENTEAFF TGTGCCAGCAGCTTAACAACCGAGAACACTGAAGCTTTCTTT
- TRBJ2-7 TRBD2 TRBV19 CASSPRLTSGRRLYF TGTGCCAGTAGCCCTCGACTAACCAGCGGGAGGCGGCTGTACTTC
few TRBJ1-4 TRBD1 TRBV9 CASSVSTGDREKLFF TGTGCCAGCAGCGTGTCGACAGGGGATCGGGAAAAACTGTTTTTT
- TRBJ1-1 - TRBV28 CASSLPLTEAFF TGTGCCAGCAGTTTACCGTTGACAGAAGCTTTCTTT
- TRBJ2-2 - TRBV7-2 CASSLGGVGELFF TGTGCCAGCAGCTTAGGGGGGGTCGGGGAGCTGTTTTTT
- TRBJ2-2 - TRBV18 CASSPQQGSDTGELFF TGTGCCAGCTCACCGCAACAGGGTTCGGACACCGGGGAGCTGTTTTTT
- TRBJ2-5 TRBD2 TRBV30 CAYRLAGRQETQYF TGTGCCTACCGACTAGCGGGGCGCCAAGAGACCCAGTACTTC
- TRBJ2-7 TRBD1 TRBV16 CASCPPDRVNEQYF TGTGCCAGCTGCCCCCCCGACAGGGTCAACGAGCAGTACTTC
- TRBJ2-5 TRBD2 TRBV6-5 CASTSAGVKGETQYF TGTGCCAGCACCTCAGCGGGAGTAAAAGGAGAGACCCAGTACTTC
- TRBJ2-1 - TRBV28 CASSLWRILSYREQFF TGTGCCAGCAGTTTATGGAGGATCCTCTCGTACCGTGAGCAGTTCTTC
- TRBJ2-7 TRBD1 TRBV6-5 CASRSFDRASYEQYF TGTGCCAGCAGGTCCTTCGACAGGGCCTCCTACGAGCAGTACTTC
- TRBJ1-2 TRBD1 TRBV5-1 CASSLAADRAGGYTF TGCGCCAGCAGCTTGGCCGCGGACAGGGCGGGAGGCTACACCTTC
- TRBJ2-1 - TRBV5-4 CASSWARGAGENEQFF TGTGCCAGCAGCTGGGCCCGGGGGGCGGGGGAGAATGAGCAGTTCTTC
- TRBJ2-5 - TRBV7-2 CASSFTGQETQYF TGTGCCAGCAGCTTTACAGGACAAGAGACCCAGTACTTC
once TRBJ1-4 TRBD1 TRBV4-1 CASSRAGTGDEKLFF TGCGCCAGCAGCCGGGCCGGGACAGGGGATGAAAAACTGTTTTTT
- TRBJ1-5 - TRBV30 CAWSISGVGNQPQHF TGTGCCTGGAGTATATCAGGGGTTGGCAATCAGCCCCAGCATTTT
few TRBJ1-2 TRBD1 TRBV5-6 CASSDGTGSGYTF TGTGCCAGCAGCGACGGGACAGGGAGCGGCTACACCTTC
- TRBJ1-2 TRBD1 TRBV28 CAIPTKTGGGNYGYTF TGTGCCATCCCAACCAAAACAGGGGGCGGGAACTATGGCTACACCTTC
- TRBJ2-7 TRBD1 TRBV11-3 CASSPSRDSSPYEQYF TGTGCCAGCAGCCCTAGCCGGGACAGCTCCCCCTACGAGCAGTACTTC
- TRBJ1-4 - TRBV7-6 CASSKGGTNEKLFF TGTGCCAGCAGCAAGGGGGGGACTAATGAAAAACTGTTTTTT
- TRBJ2-3 - TRBV7-6 CASSGGNTDTQYF TGTGCCAGTAGTGGGGGGAACACAGATACGCAGTATTTT
- TRBJ2-7 - TRBV19 CASSRAQNSYEQYF TGTGCCAGTAGTAGGGCGCAGAACTCCTACGAGCAGTACTTC
once TRBJ2-1 TRBD1 TRBV5-1 CASSGGQGYNEQFF TGCGCCAGCAGCGGGGGACAGGGTTACAATGAGCAGTTCTTC
- TRBJ2-1 - TRBV5-1 CASSLWQAAYNEQFF TGCGCCAGCAGCTTGTGGCAGGCCGCCTACAATGAGCAGTTCTTC
- TRBJ2-7 TRBD2 TRBV5-4 CASSSGLAGGGTYEQYF TGTGCCAGCAGCTCGGGACTAGCGGGAGGGGGGACCTACGAGCAGTACTTC
once TRBJ1-3 - TRBV6-1 CASTEGVGNTIYF TGTGCCAGCACAGAAGGGGTCGGAAACACCATATATTTT
- TRBJ2-7 TRBD2 TRBV10-2 CASVSGTTYEQYF TGCGCCAGCGTTAGCGGGACAACCTACGAGCAGTACTTC
- TRBJ1-1 - TRBV29-1 CSVGWTLNTEAFF TGCAGCGTTGGCTGGACACTGAACACTGAAGCTTTCTTT
- TRBJ1-1 - TRBV27 CASSLEGNTEAFF TGTGCCAGCAGTTTAGAGGGGAACACTGAAGCTTTCTTT
few TRBJ1-4 TRBD1 TRBV5-6 CASSLGRGLIEKLFF TGTGCCAGCAGCTTGGGAAGGGGGCTAATTGAAAAACTGTTTTTT
- TRBJ1-2 TRBD1 TRBV2 CASSSGGGLYGYTF TGTGCCAGCAGCTCCGGAGGGGGCTTGTATGGCTACACCTTC
- TRBJ2-3 TRBD1 TRBV5-1 CASKGGQAADTQYF TGCGCCAGCAAGGGCGGACAGGCCGCGGATACGCAGTATTTT
- TRBJ2-5 - TRBV5-4 CASSIGLTQQETQYF TGTGCCAGCAGCATAGGACTAACCCAACAAGAGACCCAGTACTTC
- TRBJ2-7 TRBD2 TRBV19 CASSPPPDSGGRGEQYF TGTGCCAGTAGTCCCCCACCCGACAGCGGGGGCCGAGGGGAGCAGTACTTC